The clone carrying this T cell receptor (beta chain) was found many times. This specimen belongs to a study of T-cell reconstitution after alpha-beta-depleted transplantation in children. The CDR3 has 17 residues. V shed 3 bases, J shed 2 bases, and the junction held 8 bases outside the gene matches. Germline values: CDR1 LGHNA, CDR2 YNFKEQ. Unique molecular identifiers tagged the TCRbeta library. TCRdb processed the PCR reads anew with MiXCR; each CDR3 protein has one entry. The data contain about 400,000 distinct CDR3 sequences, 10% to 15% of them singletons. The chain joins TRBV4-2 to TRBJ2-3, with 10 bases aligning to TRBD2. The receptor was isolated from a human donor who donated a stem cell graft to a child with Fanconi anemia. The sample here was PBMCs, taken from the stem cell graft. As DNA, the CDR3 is TGTGCCAGCAGCCACCTGGCTAGCGGGGGAACCACAGATACGCAGTATTTT. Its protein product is CASSHLASGGTTDTQYF.